The 17 T cell receptor beta chains reported below all come from one sample, sequenced in a study of low-dose radiotherapy and immunotherapy resistance in tumors. Time point reported: before trial treatment. Alpha and beta chains were covered, as first-strand cDNA relied on TRAV- and TRBV-specific primers. The authors amplified TCRs for about 20 PCR cycles with a constant-region primer and a V-primer adapter. Via MiXCR, TCRdb re-called the reads, giving one row per CDR3 protein. The table has around 90,000 distinct CDR3 sequences, approximately 17% seen once. The material was PBMCs, obtained before treatment. All receptors derive from a male donor with prostate cancer.

Many counts were recorded for this clonotype. The chain joins TRBV5-1 to TRBJ2-3, with D uncertain. Trimming left V 0 bases short and J 3 bases short, with 14 bases between. Germline loops: CDR1 SGHRS, CDR2 YFSETQ. This CDR3 contains 16 residues. CDR3 bases: TGCGCCAGCAGCTTGGCCGTGGGATTGACAACAGATACGCAGTATTTT. As protein: CASSLAVGLTTDTQYF. The full variable domain, rest sourced from reference TRBV5-1 and TRBJ2-3, is KAGVTQTPRYLIKTRGQQVTLSCSPISGHRSVSWYQQTPGQGLQFLFEYFSETQRNKGNFPGRFSGRQFSNSRSEMNVSTLELGDSALYLCASSLAVGLTTDTQYFGPGTRLTVL.

This clonotype was seen repeatedly, ten times or more. The gene calls are TRBV7-3 and TRBJ2-1, with D maybe TRBD2 (6 bases). Trimming cost V 2 bases and J 5 bases, with 10 bases left between them. The CDR3 consists of 14 residues. Germline CDR1 and CDR2: SGHTA and FQGTGA. The CDR3: CASSLGGSHNEQFF. CDR3 coding DNA: TGTGCCAGCAGCTTAGGGGGGTCCCACAATGAGCAGTTCTTC. The variable domain in full, with the rest retrieved from reference TRBV7-3 and TRBJ2-1, is GAGVSQTPSNKVTEKGKYVELRCDPISGHTALYWYRQSLGQGPEFLIYFQGTGAADDSGLPNDRFFAVRPEGSVSTLKIQRTERGDSAVYLCASSLGGSHNEQFFGPGTRLTVL.

The DNA for the CDR3 is TGTGCCAGCAGCTTATCGGTCGGGAGCCAGCCCCAGCATTTT. Translated: CASSLSVGSQPQHF. This chain connects TRBV7-6 to TRBJ1-5; no reliable D call. This CDR3 is 14 amino acids long. V lost 2 bases and J 7 bases, leaving 12 bases between the germline ends. Germline V gene sequence: CDR1 SGHVS, CDR2 FNYEAQ.

This clonotype has at least ten counts. The gene calls are TRBV3-1 and TRBJ1-4; D remains ambiguous. Germline V gene data show CDR1 as LGHDT and CDR2 as YNNKEL (reference sequence). The V gene lost 7 bases and the J gene lost 7 bases, with 16 bases spanning the gap. The CDR3 totals 14 residues. CDR3 nucleotides: TGTGCCAGCAAGTCGATCGGACTTGGTGAAAAACTGTTTTTT. It is translated as CASKSIGLGEKLFF. The full variable domain, completed using reference TRBV3-1 and TRBJ1-4, is DTAVSQTPKYLVTQMGNDKSIKCEQNLGHDTMYWYKQDSKKFLKIMFSYNNKELIINETVPNRFSPKSPDKAHLNLHINSLELGDSAVYFCASKSIGLGEKLFFGSGTQLSVL.

This clonotype came up many times. This sequence joins TRBV28 and TRBJ1-5; no clear D gene. This CDR3 has 14 residues. V was trimmed by 3 bases and J by 4 bases, leaving 10 bases between them. CDR1 MDHEN and CDR2 SYDVKM come from the germline V gene. The DNA of the CDR3 is TGTGCCAGCAGTTTTTGGCAGGATAATCAGCCCCAGCATTTT. Translated, it gives CASSFWQDNQPQHF.

The table lists this clonotype with many counts. V usage is TRBV4-1 and J usage is TRBJ2-1, with a tentative D call TRBD2 (7 bases). Trimming took 3 bases from V and 7 from J, leaving 16 bases between them. Germline V lookup: CDR1 MGHRA, CDR2 YSYEKL. The length of the CDR3 is 15 residues. The CDR3 sequence is CASSQGWGGGNEQFF. CDR3 nucleotide sequence: TGCGCCAGCAGCCAGGGGTGGGGGGGCGGTAATGAGCAGTTCTTC.

About this clonotype itself: A read error likely explains this, since a far larger clone differs by one base. The chain links TRBV28 to TRBJ2-5, with 11 bases that match TRBD2. The V gene's germline CDR1 is MDHEN and CDR2 SYDVKM. J was trimmed by 11 bases and V by 7 bases; bases with no gene match: 27. There are 19 residues in the CDR3. CDR3 in amino acids: CASNGMGLAEPSSYNEQYF. The CDR3 region has the DNA TGTGCCAGCAATGGGATGGGACTAGCGGAACCAAGCTCCTACAATGAGCAGTACTTC. The full variable domain, its missing parts supplied by reference TRBV28 and TRBJ2-5, is DVKVTQSSRYLVKRTGEKVFLECVQDMDHENMFWYRQDPGLGLRLIYFSYDVKMKEKGDIPEGYSVSREKKERFSLILESASTNQTSMYLCASNGMGLAEPSSYNEQYFGPGTRLLVL.

This clonotype showed up many times. The chain uses TRBV19 and TRBJ1-2; D might be TRBD1 (5 bases). The CDR3 length is 15 residues. V dropped 6 bases and J dropped 8 bases, with 22 bases sitting between them. Germline assignment: CDR1 LNHDA and CDR2 SQIVND (reference sequence). The CDR3 loop reads CASSPTWDARAGYTF. The CDR3 DNA sequence: TGTGCCAGTAGCCCGACTTGGGACGCCCGAGCCGGCTACACCTTC.

Many counts were recorded for this clonotype. The V call is TRBV28, the J call TRBJ2-6; D might be TRBD2 (5 bases). Germline V gene data show CDR1 as MDHEN and CDR2 as SYDVKM. The CDR3 is 18 amino acids. The germline V and J ends were trimmed by 7 bases and 0 bases, with 19 bases remaining between them. In DNA, the CDR3 is TGTGCCAGCATCCCCCGGAGGCGAGGGTACTCTGGGGCCAACGTCCTGACTTTC. Its translation is CASIPRRRGYSGANVLTF.

This clonotype has at least ten counts. The rearrangement uses TRBV5-1 and TRBJ1-1, with D unclear. Between the trimmed V and J ends, which lost 1 base and 8 bases, there was a span of 12 bases. Germline CDR1 reads SGHRS; CDR2 reads YFSETQ. The CDR3 is 13 amino acids. The CDR3, as DNA: TGCGCCAGCAGCTTGTTGGTGGTGGGGGAAGCTTTCTTT. Amino acid sequence: CASSLLVVGEAFF.

This clonotype was seen repeatedly, ten times or more. The V and J genes are TRBV12-3 or TRBV12-4 and TRBJ1-1, with unresolved D. The CDR3 runs to 13 residues. V was trimmed by 4 bases and J by 1 base, leaving 7 bases between them. The CDR3 reads CASSSGPNTEAFF. DNA of the CDR3: TGTGCCAGCAGTTCGGGCCCGAACACTGAAGCTTTCTTT.

This clonotype has a count of ten or more. The chain couples TRBV5-1 to TRBJ2-1; 11 nucleotides match TRBD2. The CDR3 is 16 residues long. Losses at the gene ends were 3 bases for V and 0 bases for J; bases not matched to a gene: 2. Germline V gives CDR1 SGHRS, CDR2 YFSETQ. CDR3 loop: CASSSGTSGSYNEQFF. In DNA, the CDR3 is TGCGCCAGCAGCTCAGGGACTAGCGGCTCCTACAATGAGCAGTTCTTC.

Comment on this clonotype: A read error is likely here: a far larger clone is one base away. This rearrangement joins TRBV6-2 or TRBV6-3 to TRBJ2-7; 12 bases are shared with TRBD2. The CDR3 has 15 amino acids. Per the germline V gene, CDR1 is MNHEY and CDR2 is SVGEGT. CDR3 nucleotide sequence: TGTGCCAGCAGTTACACGAGGACTAGCGGGGCCGAGCAGAACTTC. Amino acid sequence: CASSYTRTSGAEQNF.

This clonotype was counted at least ten times. The V gene is TRBV5-6, the J gene TRBJ1-5; D unresolved. Germline V gene sequence: CDR1 SGHDT, CDR2 YYEEEE. Trimming removed 3 bases at V and 10 bases at J, with 23 bases between. CDR3 length: 16 amino acids. CDR3 protein: CASSYGPQEPLGPQHF. CDR3 coding DNA: TGTGCCAGCAGCTACGGCCCTCAGGAGCCCCTGGGACCCCAGCATTTT.

This clonotype has at least ten counts. This chain uses TRBV19 with TRBJ1-2; tentatively, D is TRBD1 (5 bases). The CDR3 covers 15 residues. Trimming removed 3 bases from V and 4 bases from J, with 15 bases in between. CDR1 is LNHDA, CDR2 SQIVND, per germline (reference sequence). CDR3 region: CASSIRGDSSYGYTF. DNA for the CDR3: TGTGCCAGTAGTATCCGAGGGGATAGCTCCTATGGCTACACCTTC.

This clonotype was detected many times. This chain uses TRBV10-3 with TRBJ1-5; D possibly corresponds to TRBD1 (6 bases). Per the germline V gene, CDR1 is ENHRY and CDR2 is SYGVKD. Trimming took off 3 bases at V and 5 bases at J, with 14 bases between the two ends. The CDR3 totals 15 residues. The CDR3 sequence is CAISDSSRGYQPQHF. CDR3 sequence (DNA): TGTGCCATCAGTGATAGTTCCAGGGGTTATCAGCCCCAGCATTTT.

As concerns this clonotype: A far larger clone is off by one base, so a read error is likely. The gene calls are TRBV28 and TRBJ2-5, with 9 nucleotides matching TRBD2. CDR3 length: 15 amino acids. The germline gives CDR1 MDHEN, CDR2 SYDVKM. Here the CDR3 reads CASRFRREGYNEQYF. The CDR3 DNA follows: TGTGCCAGCCGTTTTCGGCGGGAGGGTTACAATGAGCAGTACTTC.